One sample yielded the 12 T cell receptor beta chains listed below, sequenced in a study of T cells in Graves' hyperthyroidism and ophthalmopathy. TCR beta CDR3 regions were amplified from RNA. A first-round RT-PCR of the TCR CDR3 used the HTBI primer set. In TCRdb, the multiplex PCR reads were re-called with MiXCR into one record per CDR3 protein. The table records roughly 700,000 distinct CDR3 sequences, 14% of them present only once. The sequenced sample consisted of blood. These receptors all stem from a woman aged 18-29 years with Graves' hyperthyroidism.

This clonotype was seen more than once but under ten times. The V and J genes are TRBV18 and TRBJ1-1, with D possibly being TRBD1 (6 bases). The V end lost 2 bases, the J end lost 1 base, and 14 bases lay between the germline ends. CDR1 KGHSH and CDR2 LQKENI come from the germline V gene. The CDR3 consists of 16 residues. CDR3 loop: CASSPGLGGGNTEAFF. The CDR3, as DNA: TGTGCCAGCTCACCAGGGTTAGGGGGAGGGAACACTGAAGCTTTCTTT.

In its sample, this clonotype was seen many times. The CDR3 bases are TGTGCCTGGAGTGCTGGGGTAGGCGGCTACACCTTC. Amino acids: CAWSAGVGGYTF. V and J are TRBV30 and TRBJ1-2; no firm D call. Trimming left V 1 base short and J 8 bases short, with 11 bases between. Looked up from germline, CDR1 is GTSNPN and CDR2 is SVGIG (reference sequence). The CDR3 loop spans 12 amino acids.

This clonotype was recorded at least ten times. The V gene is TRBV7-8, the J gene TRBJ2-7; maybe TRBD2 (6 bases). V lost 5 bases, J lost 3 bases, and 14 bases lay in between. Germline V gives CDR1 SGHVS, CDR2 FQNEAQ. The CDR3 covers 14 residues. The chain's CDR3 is CASSPEVSGYEQYF. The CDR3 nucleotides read TGTGCCAGCAGCCCAGAGGTTAGCGGCTACGAGCAGTACTTC.

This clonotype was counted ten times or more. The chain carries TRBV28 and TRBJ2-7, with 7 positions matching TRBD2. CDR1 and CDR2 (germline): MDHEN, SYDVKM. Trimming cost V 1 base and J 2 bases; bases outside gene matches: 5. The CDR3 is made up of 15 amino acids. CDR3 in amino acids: CASSLLTGGAYEQYF. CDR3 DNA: TGTGCCAGCAGTTTATTGACGGGAGGTGCCTACGAGCAGTACTTC.

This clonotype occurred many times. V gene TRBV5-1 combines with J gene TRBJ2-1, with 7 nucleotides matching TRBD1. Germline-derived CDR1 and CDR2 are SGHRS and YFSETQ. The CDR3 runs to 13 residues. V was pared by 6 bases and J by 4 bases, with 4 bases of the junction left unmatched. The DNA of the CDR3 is TGCGCCAGCACCGGGACAGTTTACAATGAGCAGTTCTTC. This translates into CASTGTVYNEQFF.

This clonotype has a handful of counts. The CDR3 reads CAISEFGTDSNQPQHF. CDR3 in DNA: TGTGCCATCAGTGAGTTTGGGACGGATAGCAATCAGCCCCAGCATTTT. The chain uses TRBV10-3 and TRBJ1-5; D may be TRBD1 (5 bases). The germline CDR1 and CDR2 sequences are ENHRY and SYGVKD. The CDR3 has 16 amino acids. Trimming removed 1 base at V and 0 bases at J, with 10 bases between.

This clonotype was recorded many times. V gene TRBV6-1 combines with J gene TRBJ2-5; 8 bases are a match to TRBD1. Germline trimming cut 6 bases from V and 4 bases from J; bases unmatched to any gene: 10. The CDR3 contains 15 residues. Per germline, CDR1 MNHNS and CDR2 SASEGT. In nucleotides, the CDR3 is TGTGCCAGCAGCATACCGGGACAGGACGGAGAGACCCAGTACTTC. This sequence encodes CASSIPGQDGETQYF.

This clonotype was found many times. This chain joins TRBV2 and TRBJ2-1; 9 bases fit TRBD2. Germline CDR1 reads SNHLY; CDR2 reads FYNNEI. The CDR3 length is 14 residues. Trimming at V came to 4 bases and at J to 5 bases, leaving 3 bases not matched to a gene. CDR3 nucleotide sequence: TGTGCCAGCAGTGGGGGCGGGAGGGACAATGAGCAGTTCTTC. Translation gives CASSGGGRDNEQFF.

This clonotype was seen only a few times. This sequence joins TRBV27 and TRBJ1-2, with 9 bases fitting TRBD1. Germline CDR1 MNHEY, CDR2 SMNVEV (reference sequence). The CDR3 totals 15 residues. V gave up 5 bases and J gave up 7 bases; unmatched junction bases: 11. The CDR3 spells CASSTGQGSAVGYTF. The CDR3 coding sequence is TGTGCCAGCAGTACGGGACAGGGATCGGCGGTTGGCTACACCTTC.

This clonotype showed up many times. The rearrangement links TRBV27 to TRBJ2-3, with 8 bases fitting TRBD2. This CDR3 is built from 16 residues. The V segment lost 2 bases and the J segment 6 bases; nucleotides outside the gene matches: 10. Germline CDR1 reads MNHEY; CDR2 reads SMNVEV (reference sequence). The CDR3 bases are TGTGCCAGCAGTTTAACCCCGGGACTAGGCTACGATACGCAGTATTTT. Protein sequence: CASSLTPGLGYDTQYF.

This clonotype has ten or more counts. In DNA, the CDR3 is TGTGCCAGCAGACCAAACAGGGACACCGGGGAGCTGTTTTTT. Protein: CASRPNRDTGELFF. The V and J genes are TRBV6-1 and TRBJ2-2; a weak D match, TRBD1 (6 bases). Germline lookup yields CDR1 MNHNS and CDR2 SASEGT. This CDR3 region has 14 residues. Trimming stripped 6 bases from V and 3 bases from J, with 11 bases between.

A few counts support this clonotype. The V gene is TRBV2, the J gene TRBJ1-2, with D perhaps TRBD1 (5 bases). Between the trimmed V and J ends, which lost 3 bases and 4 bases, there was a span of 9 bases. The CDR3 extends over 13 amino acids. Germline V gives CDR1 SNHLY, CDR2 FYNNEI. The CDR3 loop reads CASSDRASYGYTF. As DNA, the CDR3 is TGTGCCAGCAGTGACAGGGCGAGCTATGGCTACACCTTC.